Listed here are 21 T cell receptor beta chains from one sample, sequenced in a study of blood T cell repertoires in COVID-19. The assay was immunoSEQ multiplex PCR, and TCRdb's table has in-frame clones only and misses some. Of 300,000 to 400,000 clones listed, 90% are singletons. Sequencing was performed on peripheral blood. These receptor sequences come from a woman aged 25 to 45 with COVID-19, enrolled during active disease.

This chain links TRBV28 with TRBJ2-7; D remains ambiguous. V shed 3 bases and J shed 8 bases, with 8 bases lying between them. The CDR3 runs 11 residues. Germline lookup yields CDR1 MDHEN and CDR2 SYDVKM. CDR3 amino acids: CASSFAGQQYF. Here the CDR3 DNA reads TGTGCCAGCAGTTTCGCTGGCCAGCAGTACTTC.

The chain couples TRBV29-1 to TRBJ1-3, with 9 bases identical to TRBD1. The CDR3 totals 17 residues. The V segment lost 6 bases and the J segment 1 base; nucleotides outside the gene matches: 13. The germline gives CDR1 SQVTM, CDR2 ANQGSEA. The CDR3 DNA reads as TGCAGCGTGGCAAGGGCGCCGGGACAGGGTTCTGGAAACACCATATATTTT. It yields the protein CSVARAPGQGSGNTIYF.

The chain has TRBV5-1 and TRBJ2-1; TRBD2 might be the D (6 bases). Trimming removed 4 bases at V and 5 bases at J, with 16 bases between. The CDR3 runs 15 residues. Germline lookup yields CDR1 SGHRS and CDR2 YFSETQ. The CDR3 loop is CASSLVGGNNNEQFF. DNA for the CDR3: TGCGCCAGCAGCCTGGTGGGCGGGAACAACAATGAGCAGTTCTTC.

This chain links TRBV5-1 with TRBJ1-3; tentative D call: TRBD1 (5 bases). Germline V gene sequence: CDR1 SGHRS, CDR2 YFSETQ. V was cut by 4 bases and J by 2 bases, with 13 bases left in between. CDR3 length equals 15 residues. The CDR3 DNA sequence: TGCGCCAGCAGCCTCGACAGTACGACTGGAAACACCATATATTTT. As protein: CASSLDSTTGNTIYF. The complete variable domain, with remaining parts taken from reference TRBV5-1 and TRBJ1-3, reads KAGVTQTPRYLIKTRGQQVTLSCSPISGHRSVSWYQQTPGQGLQFLFEYFSETQRNKGNFPGRFSGRQFSNSRSEMNVSTLELGDSALYLCASSLDSTTGNTIYFGEGSWLTVV.

V usage is TRBV10-1 and J usage is TRBJ1-5; TRBD1 matches 8 bases. Per the germline V gene, CDR1 is WNHNN and CDR2 is SYGVQD (reference sequence). There are 16 residues in the CDR3. V trimming: 7 bases; J trimming: 0 bases; junction bases outside the gene matches: 8. Here the CDR3 DNA reads TGCGCCAGCAACGGCTTGACAGGGGATAGCAATCAGCCCCAGCATTTT. Translation gives CASNGLTGDSNQPQHF.

V is TRBV27 and J is TRBJ1-5; the D is unclear. CDR1 is MNHEY and CDR2 is SMNVEV in the germline V gene (reference sequence). CDR3 length equals 16 residues. V lost 2 bases to trimming and J lost 6 bases, with 17 bases between them. The CDR3 loop is CASSLVCVGDCQPQHF. In DNA form, the CDR3 reads TGTGCCAGCAGTTTAGTTTGTGTCGGGGATTGTCAGCCCCAGCATTTT.

The rearrangement uses TRBV2 and TRBJ1-1, with unresolved D. This CDR3 is 14 amino acids long. V lost 2 bases and J lost 1, with 8 bases in between. The germline V gene has CDR1 SNHLY and CDR2 FYNNEI. CDR3 protein: CASSEIGGNTEAFF. CDR3 sequence (DNA): TGTGCCAGCAGTGAAATTGGAGGGAACACTGAAGCTTTCTTT.

The V call is TRBV27, the J call TRBJ1-5; no clear D. The CDR3 is 13 amino acids. Germline CDR1 reads MNHEY; CDR2 reads SMNVEV (reference sequence). V shed 3 bases and J shed 4 bases, with 7 bases lying between them. The CDR3, as DNA: TGTGCCAGCAGTTTTTCCCATAATCAGCCCCAGCATTTT. Its translation is CASSFSHNQPQHF.

This clone was counted a single time. The chain carries TRBV12-5 and TRBJ2-7; no firm D call. Germline values: CDR1 LGHNT, CDR2 FRNRAP. The CDR3 totals 12 residues. V lost 6 bases to trimming and J lost 1 base, with 7 bases between them. The CDR3 loop reads CASGHNSYEQYF. The CDR3 DNA follows: TGTGCTAGTGGCCACAATTCCTACGAGCAGTACTTC.

The table lists this clone with a count of one. The rearrangement links TRBV7-9 to TRBJ1-2, with TRBD1 matching over 9 bases. Germline CDR1 and CDR2: SEHNR and FQNEAQ (reference sequence). Trimming cost V 5 bases and J 7 bases; bases outside gene matches: 5. CDR3 length: 13 amino acids. CDR3 residues: CASSLGTGPGYTF. CDR3 DNA: TGTGCCAGCAGCCTCGGGACAGGGCCTGGCTACACCTTC. Complete variable domain (other parts from reference TRBV7-9 and TRBJ1-2): DTGVSQNPRHKITKRGQNVTFRCDPISEHNRLYWYRQTLGQGPEFLTYFQNEAQLEKSRLLSDRFSAERPKGSFSTLEIQRTEQGDSAMYLCASSLGTGPGYTFGSGTRLTVV.

The chain carries TRBV30 and TRBJ1-2, with 9 bases lining up with TRBD1. V dropped 0 bases and J dropped 8; count of bases not matched to a gene: 4. The CDR3 extends over 13 amino acids. Germline CDR1 reads GTSNPN; CDR2 reads SVGIG (reference sequence). CDR3 DNA: TGTGCCTGGAGTGTAAAGGGGACAGGGGGCTACACCTTC. Its translation: CAWSVKGTGGYTF.

The chain carries TRBV2 and TRBJ1-5, with D perhaps TRBD1 (6 bases). Deletions cut 5 bases from V and 9 bases from J, with 20 bases between. CDR3 length: 15 residues. The germline CDR1 and CDR2 sequences are SNHLY and FYNNEI. CDR3 sequence reads: CASSQGAAGEGPQHF. For the CDR3, the DNA is TGTGCCAGCAGTCAAGGGGCGGCAGGGGAAGGGCCCCAGCATTTT.

This chain links TRBV10-3 with TRBJ2-5, with 8 positions matching TRBD2. The germline V gene has CDR1 ENHRY and CDR2 SYGVKD. V dropped 6 bases and J dropped 3; count of bases not matched to a gene: 6. The CDR3 length is 14 residues. CDR3 in amino acids: CAIRSGSGEETQYF. DNA of the CDR3: TGTGCCATCAGGAGCGGGAGTGGAGAAGAGACCCAGTACTTC.

With respect to this clone: Additional DNA sequences in this sample encode the identical CDR3. The chain uses TRBV12-3 or TRBV12-4 and TRBJ1-1, with 7 nucleotides matching TRBD1. The CDR3 is made up of 13 amino acids. V was clipped by 3 bases and J by 3 bases; unmatched bases: 1. The CDR3, as DNA: TGTGCCAGCAGTTTCCAGGGGGACACTGAAGCTTTCTTT. Translating gives CASSFQGDTEAFF.

This rearrangement joins TRBV5-1 to TRBJ2-1, with TRBD2 matching over 7 bases. Per germline, CDR1 SGHRS and CDR2 YFSETQ. Losses at the gene ends were 4 bases for V and 0 bases for J; bases not matched to a gene: 10. The CDR3 length is 17 residues. In nucleotides, the CDR3 is TGCGCCAGCAGCCCGGTACTAGCGCTAAGCTCCTACAATGAGCAGTTCTTC. As protein: CASSPVLALSSYNEQFF.

This chain connects TRBV25-1 to TRBJ2-7; no clear D. Germline V gives CDR1 MGHDK, CDR2 SYGVNS. The V and J ends lost 3 bases and 1 base respectively, with 4 bases between them. The CDR3 runs 12 residues. CDR3 DNA sequence: TGTGCCAGCAGTGACAGGTCCTACGAGCAGTACTTC. Translating it yields CASSDRSYEQYF.

J is TRBJ1-1 and V is TRBV12-5, with 12 bases lining up with TRBD1. The CDR3 sequence is 18 residues long. Trimming removed 5 bases from V and 4 bases from J; junction bases left unmatched: 14. Per germline, CDR1 LGHNT and CDR2 FRNRAP. CDR3 loop: CASGLGRDRGLGSTEAFF. The CDR3 region has the DNA TGTGCTAGTGGTCTCGGCCGGGACAGGGGGCTAGGGAGCACTGAAGCTTTCTTT.

The genes are TRBV9 and TRBJ1-2; 11 bases map to TRBD1. The CDR3 covers 16 residues. With V trimmed by 0 bases and J by 4 bases, 5 bases remained unmatched. From germline, CDR1 is SGDLS and CDR2 YYNGEE. DNA for the CDR3: TGTGCCAGCAGCGTAGAAGGGACAGGGGGTACCTATGGCTACACCTTC. Translated: CASSVEGTGGTYGYTF.

This clone appeared a few times. J is TRBJ1-4 and V is TRBV30; tentative D call: TRBD1 (6 bases). The V end was cut by 3 bases, the J end by 3 bases, with 11 bases between. CDR1 is GTSNPN and CDR2 is SVGIG in the germline V gene (reference sequence). The CDR3 extends over 14 amino acids. This CDR3 is CAWRVTGANEKLFF. For the CDR3, the DNA is TGTGCCTGGAGGGTGACAGGAGCTAATGAAAAACTGTTTTTT.

This rearrangement joins TRBV27 to TRBJ1-1, with 7 nucleotides matching TRBD1. CDR1 and CDR2 from the germline V gene are MNHEY and SMNVEV (reference sequence). CDR3 size: 13 residues. The V and J ends lost 4 bases and 12 bases, in that order; junction bases with no gene match: 11. The CDR3 region is CASSSDDRVRSFF. The CDR3 DNA follows: TGTGCCAGCAGTTCGGACGACAGGGTAAGGTCTTTCTTT.

This clone showed up just once. V and J are TRBV29-1 and TRBJ2-7; 11 positions agree with TRBD2. This CDR3 is 14 amino acids long. Germline V CDR1 and CDR2: SQVTM, ANQGSEA. J gave up 3 bases and V 5 bases, and 6 bases lay outside the gene matches. CDR3 sequence (DNA): TGCAGCGTTTTATTAGCGGGAGGGCTCTACGAGCAGTACTTC. Translated, it gives CSVLLAGGLYEQYF.